The 23 T cell receptor beta chains given below trace back to one sample, sequenced in a study of breast tumors, draining lymph nodes, adjacent tissues. TCRdb re-analysed the multiplex PCR reads in MiXCR, keeping a single row per CDR3 protein. The sample lists under 350,000 distinct CDR3 sequences; around 30% were seen once. The lymph nodes were axillary draining lymph nodes from breast cancer patients. Sequencing was done on a sample of axillary lymph node tissue. Receptors were obtained from a female donor with breast cancer. Some clones in this sample may be carry-over from other donors' samples.

This clonotype was counted many times. V usage is TRBV2 and J usage is TRBJ2-7; 9 bases fit TRBD1. Trimming removed 0 bases from V and 5 bases from J; junction bases left unmatched: 11. This CDR3 contains 17 residues. Germline lookup yields CDR1 SNHLY and CDR2 FYNNEI. The CDR3 DNA sequence: TGTGCCAGCAGTGAAGCAGTTCGCGGGACAGGGACCCACGAGCAGTACTTC. Residues: CASSEAVRGTGTHEQYF.

Details on this clonotype: A much larger clone differs by one base, so this may be a read error. The chain links TRBV7-7 to TRBJ2-1; D might be TRBD1 or TRBD2, each matching 5 bases. V lost 4 bases to trimming and J lost 2 bases, with 12 bases between them. From germline, CDR1 is SSHAT and CDR2 FNYEAQ (reference sequence). The length of the CDR3 is 15 residues. The chain's CDR3 is CASSSFRGPYNEQFF. The DNA for the CDR3 is TGTGCCAGCAGCTCTTTCCGGGGCCCCTACAATGAGCAGTTCTTC.

As for this clonotype: A single base separates this from a much larger clone, so it may be a read error. The chain joins TRBV20-1 to TRBJ2-1; maybe TRBD2 (6 bases). The length of the CDR3 is 11 residues. Germline assignment: CDR1 DFQATT and CDR2 SNEGSKA (reference sequence). The CDR3 protein is CSAFATSGESF. The CDR3 DNA reads TGCAGTGCTTTTGCGACTAGTGGGGAGTCCTTC.

This clonotype was counted many times. The chain links TRBV19 to TRBJ1-2; D possibly corresponds to TRBD1 (5 bases). V was shortened by 3 bases and J by 4 bases, with 12 bases between the two germline ends. The CDR3 sequence is 14 residues long. Germline V CDR1 and CDR2: LNHDA, SQIVND (reference sequence). The CDR3 loop is CASSIDRPTYGYTF. CDR3 bases: TGTGCCAGTAGTATCGACAGACCGACCTATGGCTACACCTTC.

Ten or more counts support this clonotype. V is TRBV19 and J is TRBJ1-5; D ambiguous. Trimming removed 3 bases from V and 0 bases from J, with 15 bases in between. CDR1 is LNHDA, CDR2 SQIVND, per germline (reference sequence). The CDR3 totals 17 residues. The CDR3 sequence is CASSIFHSEPSNQPQHF. The CDR3 DNA reads TGTGCCAGTAGTATTTTCCACAGTGAACCTAGCAATCAGCCCCAGCATTTT.

At least ten counts were recorded for this clonotype. The chain is built from TRBV24-1 and TRBJ2-5; the match to TRBD2 covers 11 bases. Germline V gene lookup returns CDR1 KGHDR and CDR2 SFDVKD. This CDR3 is built from 13 residues. Losses at the gene ends were 5 bases for V and 5 bases for J; bases not matched to a gene: 0. CDR3 region: CATSASGRETQYF. In DNA form, the CDR3 reads TGTGCCACCAGTGCTAGCGGGAGGGAGACCCAGTACTTC.

Turning to this clonotype: A read error is possible here, since a much larger clone lies one base away. The rearrangement uses TRBV11-2 and TRBJ1-5, with a possible D match to TRBD1 (5 bases). Germline lookup yields CDR1 SGHAT and CDR2 FQNNGV. The CDR3 consists of 13 residues. The CDR3 here is CASSLWGDQPRHF. The CDR3 DNA reads TGTGCCAGCAGCTTATGGGGGGATCAGCCCCGGCATTTT.

This clonotype showed up many times. The rearrangement links TRBV29-1 to TRBJ2-3; no clear D. Germline V CDR1 and CDR2: SQVTM, ANQGSEA. V lost 7 bases to trimming and J lost 3 bases, with 5 bases between them. The CDR3 runs 10 residues. The CDR3 coding sequence is TGCAGCGGGATTACAGATACGCAGTATTTT. Encoded protein: CSGITDTQYF.

This clonotype was recorded at least ten times. This chain connects TRBV7-2 to TRBJ2-5; 10 bases are shared with TRBD2. Trimming cost V 0 bases and J 4 bases; bases outside gene matches: 11. The CDR3 totals 18 residues. CDR1 and CDR2 (germline): SGHTA, FQGNSA. The CDR3 is CASSLADRGLAGVETQYF. DNA for the CDR3: TGTGCCAGCAGCTTAGCGGATCGCGGCCTAGCGGGAGTAGAGACCCAGTACTTC.

Ten or more counts support this clonotype. This chain uses TRBV5-8 with TRBJ1-5; D gene ambiguous. CDR1 is SGHTS and CDR2 is YDEGEE in the germline V gene. The CDR3 is 13 amino acids. The V end was cut by 2 bases, the J end by 4 bases, with 7 bases between. CDR3 sequence reads: CASSFMQNQPQHF. The CDR3, as DNA: TGTGCCAGCAGCTTCATGCAAAATCAGCCCCAGCATTTT.

This clonotype was counted ten times or more. The genes are TRBV9 and TRBJ2-5; D possibly uses TRBD1 or TRBD2 (5 bases each). The V end lost 0 bases, the J end lost 5 bases, and 11 bases lay between the germline ends. The germline gives CDR1 SGDLS, CDR2 YYNGEE. The length of the CDR3 is 14 residues. The CDR3 reads CASSVGGEGETQYF. DNA of the CDR3: TGTGCCAGCAGCGTAGGAGGAGAGGGGGAGACCCAGTACTTC.

As regards this clonotype: Given a much more abundant clone one base away, this may be a read error. The chain joins TRBV7-9 to TRBJ1-4; D gene uncertain. CDR1 SEHNR and CDR2 FQNEAQ come from the germline V gene (reference sequence). This CDR3 has 14 amino acids. In DNA, the CDR3 is TGTGCCAGCAGCTTAGGAGGGAATTCTGAAAAACTGTCTTTT. Its translation is CASSLGGNSEKLSF.

The J gene is TRBJ2-6, the V gene TRBV15; 7 bases line up with TRBD2. J gave up 8 bases and V 1 base, and 11 bases lay outside the gene matches. CDR3 size: 17 residues. Germline CDR1 is LNHNV and CDR2 is YYDKDF (reference sequence). CDR3 residues: CATSRGEGGPNPNVLTF. The CDR3 region has the DNA TGTGCCACCAGCAGAGGGGAGGGCGGGCCCAACCCCAACGTCCTGACTTTC.

Comment on this clonotype: A read error may explain this, as a much larger clone is one base away. J is TRBJ2-5 and V is TRBV5-5; either TRBD1 or TRBD2 may fit D (5 bases each). V was pared by 2 bases and J by 3 bases, with 11 bases between. The CDR3 covers 14 residues. Germline CDR1 is SGHKS and CDR2 is YYEKEE (reference sequence). The DNA of the CDR3 is TGTGCCAGCAGCTTTCGGGGACGGGAAGAGACCCAGTACTTC. It translates to CASSFRGREETQYF.

The chain uses TRBV9 and TRBJ2-5; 7 positions agree with TRBD2. The DNA end is more similar to TRBJ2-1, so the J call may be wrong. CDR1 is SGDLS, CDR2 YYNGEE, per germline. CDR3 size: 18 residues. The CDR3 loop reads CASSVGGVRLADYNEQFF. The CDR3 DNA sequence: TGTGCCAGCAGCGTAGGGGGGGTGAGGCTAGCGGATTACAATGAGCAGTTCTTC.

This clonotype was counted at least ten times. The J gene is TRBJ1-2, the V gene TRBV7-9; D perhaps matches TRBD1 (5 bases). There are 12 residues in the CDR3. V was cut by 1 base and J by 8 bases, with 8 bases left in between. The V gene's germline CDR1 is SEHNR and CDR2 FQNEAQ (reference sequence). The CDR3 is CASSLGGRGYTF. The CDR3 coding sequence is TGTGCCAGCAGCTTAGGGGGACGGGGCTACACCTTC. Together with reference TRBV7-9 and TRBJ1-2, the CDR3 gives the full variable domain: DTGVSQNPRHKITKRGQNVTFRCDPISEHNRLYWYRQTLGQGPEFLTYFQNEAQLEKSRLLSDRFSAERPKGSFSTLEIQRTEQGDSAMYLCASSLGGRGYTFGSGTRLTVV.

The chain recombines TRBV6-2 or TRBV6-3 with TRBJ1-2; 7 bases agree with TRBD1. J gave up 5 bases and V 2 bases, and 11 bases lay outside the gene matches. Germline lookup yields CDR1 MNHEY and CDR2 SVGEGT. The CDR3 runs to 16 residues. DNA for the CDR3: TGTGCCAGCAGTTACGGGCTGACAGGGCGTAGTTATGGCTACACCTTC. It codes for CASSYGLTGRSYGYTF.

The chain recombines TRBV24-1 with TRBJ1-6; D uncertain. Germline CDR1 is KGHDR and CDR2 is SFDVKD. V was cut by 1 base and J by 8 bases, with 5 bases left in between. This CDR3 spans 13 amino acids. CDR3 sequence: CATSDLVDSPLHF. CDR3 DNA: TGTGCCACCAGTGATTTAGTGGATTCACCCCTCCACTTT.

This clonotype was recorded at least ten times. This chain links TRBV20-1 with TRBJ1-4; unclear D gene. The CDR3 is made up of 14 amino acids. Deletions cut 0 bases from V and 6 bases from J, with 11 bases between. The germline CDR1 and CDR2 sequences are DFQATT and SNEGSKA (reference sequence). The CDR3: CSARDLLRYEKLFF. CDR3 coding DNA: TGCAGTGCTAGAGATCTCCTACGTTATGAAAAACTGTTTTTT.

This clonotype was seen repeatedly, ten times or more. J is TRBJ1-4 and V is TRBV12-3 or TRBV12-4; no reliable D call. Deletions cut 6 bases from V and 0 bases from J, with 8 bases between. This CDR3 region has 14 residues. CDR3 sequence: CASSAVATNEKLFF. CDR3 nucleotide sequence: TGTGCCAGCAGCGCCGTGGCAACTAATGAAAAACTGTTTTTT.

This clonotype was recorded at least ten times. The V and J genes are TRBV6-6 and TRBJ2-7; 7 bases line up with TRBD1. The CDR3 is 12 residues long. The ends lost 6 bases at V and 6 bases at J; junction bases unmatched: 5. Germline V CDR1 and CDR2: MNHNY, SVGAGI (reference sequence). CDR3: CASSLPGGEQYF. The DNA for the CDR3 is TGTGCCAGCAGCCTGCCAGGGGGCGAGCAGTACTTC.

With respect to this clonotype: Just one base apart from a much larger clone, this may be a read error. The chain recombines TRBV7-8 with TRBJ2-4, with 7 bases identical to TRBD1. The CDR3 length is 15 residues. Germline V gives CDR1 SGHVS, CDR2 FQNEAQ. The CDR3 is CASSWGQLAKNIQSF. For the CDR3, the DNA is TGTGCCAGCAGCTGGGGACAGTTAGCCAAAAACATTCAGTCCTTC.

This chain connects TRBV29-1 to TRBJ2-3, with TRBD1 matching over 10 bases. Per the germline V gene, CDR1 is SQVTM and CDR2 is ANQGSEA. Trimming removed 7 bases from V and 7 bases from J; junction bases left unmatched: 11. The CDR3 sequence is 14 residues long. The CDR3 sequence is CSGDRGTGVNTQYF. DNA of the CDR3: TGCAGCGGCGACAGGGGGACAGGGGTCAATACGCAGTATTTT.